Shown below are 23 T cell receptor beta chains from a single sample sequenced in a study of T cells in Graves' hyperthyroidism and ophthalmopathy. RNA transcripts yielded amplified TCR beta CDR3 regions. A first-round RT-PCR of the TCR CDR3 used the HTBI primer set. TCRdb called the multiplex PCR reads again in MiXCR, with one record for every CDR3 protein. The sample records 250,000 to 300,000 distinct CDR3 sequences, about 18% being singletons. The specimen was blood. These receptors were obtained from a woman aged 55-70 years with Graves' ophthalmopathy.

This chain connects TRBV19 to TRBJ2-1; D is unclear. The V end was cut by 9 bases, the J end by 0 bases, with 15 bases between. CDR1 and CDR2 (germline): LNHDA, SQIVND (reference sequence). The CDR3 has 15 residues. Written as DNA, the CDR3 is TGTGCCAGCACGAGAGCTCTCAGCTCCTACAATGAGCAGTTCTTC. It translates to CASTRALSSYNEQFF.

This clonotype was observed a handful of times. The rearrangement joins TRBV27 to TRBJ1-5; D possibly corresponds to TRBD1 (6 bases). Germline assignment: CDR1 MNHEY and CDR2 SMNVEV (reference sequence). The CDR3 is made up of 15 amino acids. The V end lost 3 bases, the J end lost 7 bases, and 16 bases lay between the germline ends. The CDR3 DNA is TGTGCCAGCAGTTTGTCGAGGGGGGCTAACCAGCCCCAGCATTTT. It codes for CASSLSRGANQPQHF.

This clonotype was picked up many times. The V gene is TRBV7-2, the J gene TRBJ2-5; 10 bases agree with TRBD1. The CDR3 spans 15 residues. Unmatched junction bases numbered 6, after V lost 3 bases and J lost 5 bases. Germline V gives CDR1 SGHTA, CDR2 FQGNSA. In DNA, the CDR3 is TGTGCCAGCAGCTTCGGGACAGGGGAGAAGGAGACCCAGTACTTC. It is translated as CASSFGTGEKETQYF.

On this clonotype: With a much larger clone just one base away, this may be a read error. The chain combines TRBV6-2 or TRBV6-3 with TRBJ2-7; a weak D match, TRBD1 (6 bases). This CDR3 is built from 19 residues. Trimming cost V 6 bases and J 4 bases, with 31 bases left between them. In germline, CDR1 is MNHEY, CDR2 SVGEGT. The CDR3 here is CASRRRQEYPWLPGYEQYF. CDR3 coding DNA: TGTGCCAGCAGACGTCGACAGGAGTACCCTTGGCTACCTGGGTACGAGCAGTACTTC.

In its sample, this clonotype was seen a few times. This chain connects TRBV5-1 to TRBJ1-1; 8 nucleotides line up with TRBD1. CDR3 size: 13 residues. J was trimmed by 4 bases and V by 4 bases; bases with no gene match: 3. Germline V CDR1 and CDR2: SGHRS, YFSETQ. CDR3 coding DNA: TGCGCCAGCAGCCTGACAGGGGTCACTGAAGCTTTCTTT. Translating gives CASSLTGVTEAFF.

The V call is TRBV5-5, the J call TRBJ2-1; possibly TRBD2 for D (6 bases). The CDR3 is made up of 14 amino acids. The ends were cut back, 4 bases at V and 4 bases at J, with 12 bases in the middle. The germline CDR1 and CDR2 sequences are SGHKS and YYEKEE (reference sequence). The CDR3 sequence is CASSALSGYNEQFF. The CDR3 nucleotides are TGTGCCAGCAGCGCCCTTAGCGGATACAATGAGCAGTTCTTC.

The table lists this clonotype with a few counts. This chain uses TRBV29-1 with TRBJ2-1; perhaps TRBD1 as D (6 bases). Trimming took 4 bases from V and 8 from J, leaving 12 bases between them. CDR3 size: 12 residues. Per the germline V gene, CDR1 is SQVTM and CDR2 is ANQGSEA. The CDR3: CSVGTGMYEQFF. The CDR3 region has the DNA TGCAGCGTTGGTACAGGGATGTATGAGCAGTTCTTC.

For this clonotype: This sequence may be a read error, since a much larger clone differs from it by one base. The chain has TRBV6-5 and TRBJ2-7; D remains ambiguous. V lost 2 bases and J lost 2, with 10 bases in between. Germline V gene data show CDR1 as MNHEY and CDR2 as SVGAGI. The CDR3 sequence is 14 residues long. The CDR3 here is CASSYGSITYEQYF. The CDR3 DNA is TGTGCCAGCAGTTACGGGTCGATAACCTACGAGCAGTACTTC.

The table lists this clonotype with many counts. V usage is TRBV6-1 and J usage is TRBJ2-1; D tentatively reads TRBD1 or TRBD2 (5 bases each). Trimming removed 7 bases from V and 6 bases from J, with 16 bases in between. Germline CDR1 and CDR2: MNHNS and SASEGT. CDR3 length: 14 residues. The DNA of the CDR3 is TGTGCCAGCAATGGGGCAGGGAGTGGCAATGAGCAGTTCTTC. Translating it yields CASNGAGSGNEQFF.

The chain uses TRBV3-1 and TRBJ2-5; 8 bases agree with TRBD1. The CDR3 is 17 residues long. Germline loops: CDR1 LGHDT, CDR2 YNNKEL (reference sequence). The ends lost 1 base at V and 4 bases at J; junction bases unmatched: 11. This CDR3 is CASSQVLGGQGRETQYF. For the CDR3, the DNA is TGTGCCAGCAGCCAAGTCTTGGGAGGACAGGGCCGAGAGACCCAGTACTTC.

This clonotype was counted a few times. The chain combines TRBV19 with TRBJ1-2; TRBD1 aligns across 7 bases. The germline V gene has CDR1 LNHDA and CDR2 SQIVND (reference sequence). This CDR3 is 14 amino acids long. V was pared by 5 bases and J by 8 bases, with 11 bases of the junction left unmatched. The CDR3 region is CASSAQTGTAGYTF. CDR3 nucleotides: TGTGCCAGTAGTGCCCAGACAGGGACGGCCGGCTACACCTTC.

This clonotype was seen repeatedly, ten times or more. This chain uses TRBV20-1 with TRBJ2-4; weak D call: TRBD2 (5 bases). The V gene's germline CDR1 is DFQATT and CDR2 SNEGSKA (reference sequence). This CDR3 has 12 amino acids. The V end lost 3 bases, the J end lost 5 bases, and 8 bases lay between the germline ends. The CDR3 nucleotides are TGCAGTGCTAGGAGAGCGGAAAACATTCAGTACTTC. Translating it yields CSARRAENIQYF.

This clonotype was counted many times. The rearrangement uses TRBV11-2 and TRBJ2-3, with D tentatively TRBD1 (5 bases). The CDR3 contains 13 residues. From germline, CDR1 is SGHAT and CDR2 FQNNGV. The V gene lost 3 bases and the J gene lost 2 bases, with 6 bases spanning the gap. CDR3 protein: CASSLDNTDTQYF. The CDR3 nucleotides are TGTGCCAGCAGCTTGGACAACACAGATACGCAGTATTTT.

This clonotype was observed many times. The chain joins TRBV2 to TRBJ2-3; 13 bases align to TRBD2. The CDR3 runs 20 residues. J was trimmed by 0 bases and V by 1 base; bases with no gene match: 10. In germline, CDR1 is SNHLY, CDR2 FYNNEI. The DNA for the CDR3 is TGTGCCAGCAGTGAAGGGACTAGCGGGAGTTGGGTGCCCAGCACAGATACGCAGTATTTT. Encoded protein: CASSEGTSGSWVPSTDTQYF.

This chain joins TRBV19 and TRBJ2-1, with a weak D call TRBD1 (6 bases). Germline CDR1 is LNHDA and CDR2 is SQIVND (reference sequence). The CDR3 is 15 amino acids. The ends were cut back, 5 bases at V and 2 bases at J, with 13 bases in the middle. This CDR3 is CASSVTGPAYNEQFF. CDR3 nucleotide sequence: TGTGCCAGTAGTGTAACAGGGCCCGCCTACAATGAGCAGTTCTTC.

The genes are TRBV19 and TRBJ1-5; D gene uncertain. Germline CDR1 and CDR2: LNHDA and SQIVND (reference sequence). The CDR3 covers 14 residues. V lost 3 bases and J lost 2, with 8 bases in between. The CDR3: CASSIRGRNQPQHF. In DNA, the CDR3 is TGTGCCAGTAGTATTCGCGGACGCAATCAGCCCCAGCATTTT.

This clonotype was recorded a few times. This chain connects TRBV11-2 to TRBJ2-5, with D unresolved. The ends were cut back, 1 base at V and 4 bases at J, with 13 bases in the middle. CDR1 is SGHAT and CDR2 is FQNNGV in the germline V gene. The CDR3 is made up of 15 amino acids. CDR3 DNA sequence: TGTGCCAGCAGCTTAGTGCGCGGAGTTGGAGAGACCCAGTACTTC. Its protein is CASSLVRGVGETQYF.

Many counts were recorded for this clonotype. The rearrangement uses TRBV5-1 and TRBJ2-5; TRBD2 is a possible D gene (6 bases). Trimming stripped 2 bases from V and 2 bases from J, with 13 bases between. The CDR3 is made up of 15 amino acids. Germline CDR1 SGHRS, CDR2 YFSETQ. CDR3 DNA: TGCGCCAGCAGCTTACAGCGCGCGGGGCAAGAGACCCAGTACTTC. Translation gives CASSLQRAGQETQYF. Variable domain in full (rest from reference TRBV5-1 and TRBJ2-5): KAGVTQTPRYLIKTRGQQVTLSCSPISGHRSVSWYQQTPGQGLQFLFEYFSETQRNKGNFPGRFSGRQFSNSRSEMNVSTLELGDSALYLCASSLQRAGQETQYFGPGTRLLVL.

This clonotype was recorded a few times. The rearrangement joins TRBV7-2 to TRBJ2-7; D may be TRBD2 (6 bases). CDR3 length equals 15 residues. The V end was cut by 2 bases, the J end by 5 bases, with 16 bases between. Germline V CDR1 and CDR2: SGHTA, FQGNSA. The CDR3 region is CASSLTGLRPHEQYF. The DNA for the CDR3 is TGTGCCAGCAGCTTAACGGGACTCCGGCCCCACGAGCAGTACTTC.

This clonotype was observed a few times. CDR3 nucleotides: TGTGCCAGCAGTTTATCTAGTTGGCCGATATACAATGAGCAGTTCTTC. Its protein product is CASSLSSWPIYNEQFF. The chain is built from TRBV27 and TRBJ2-1, with D unclear. The CDR3 is made up of 16 amino acids. Germline V gene sequence: CDR1 MNHEY, CDR2 SMNVEV (reference sequence). Deletions cut 0 bases from V and 4 bases from J, with 13 bases between.

This clonotype was counted at least ten times. The J gene is TRBJ2-7, the V gene TRBV20-1; D unclear. Germline lookup yields CDR1 DFQATT and CDR2 SNEGSKA (reference sequence). The CDR3 runs 15 residues. Deletions cut 0 bases from V and 5 bases from J, with 17 bases between. CDR3 bases: TGCAGTGCTAGAGATTCGGGTAGCTCCTTAGACGAGCAGTACTTC. Translating it yields CSARDSGSSLDEQYF.

This clonotype was seen at least ten times. The chain is built from TRBV3-1 and TRBJ2-5; no definite D call. In germline, CDR1 is LGHDT, CDR2 YNNKEL (reference sequence). The CDR3 is 13 amino acids. V lost 5 bases and J 1 base, leaving 8 bases between the germline ends. As DNA, the CDR3 is TGTGCCAGCAGCTTTGAAATCCAAGAGACCCAGTACTTC. The encoded protein is CASSFEIQETQYF.

This clonotype has ten or more counts. V gene TRBV12-3 or TRBV12-4 combines with J gene TRBJ1-1; D is unresolved. V was cut by 7 bases and J by 0 bases, with 12 bases left in between. The CDR3 length is 14 residues. CDR3 coding DNA: TGTGCCAGCACCCCAGGTATGGTGAACACTGAAGCTTTCTTT. Its protein is CASTPGMVNTEAFF.